This T cell receptor beta chain originates from a study of blood T cell repertoires in COVID-19. Study-level information: There were acute and convalescent COVID-19 samples, and they came from the United States, Italy and Spain.

Methods used by the authors: Amplification with reference gene primers provided the estimates of nucleated cell counts. Repertoires were generated with immunoSEQ multiplex PCR, while TCRdb's copy carries only in-frame clones and drops some. Clone size and the V and J calls come from that table; the DNA yielded D and trimming. In the table there are 250,000 to 300,000 clones, about nine tenths of which are singletons. The sample was peripheral blood. The TCR comes from a woman in her forties or fifties with COVID-19, enrolled during active disease.

The DNA for the CDR3 is TGCGCCAGCAGCCCAACCGCCAGGGGCGCCATGAACACTGAAGCTTTCTTT. Translating it yields CASSPTARGAMNTEAFF. The gene calls are TRBV5-1 and TRBJ1-1; the D gene is possibly TRBD1 (6 bases). V dropped 4 bases and J dropped 0 bases, with 19 bases sitting between them. In germline, CDR1 is SGHRS, CDR2 YFSETQ. This CDR3 spans 17 amino acids.